This T cell receptor (beta chain) was obtained from a study of T cell responses to AZD1222 COVID-19 vaccine. Overall study context: Pooling of second doses given at about 4 or about 12 weeks was done.

Details on this clone: Its cognate antigen is unknown.

Profiling relied on immunoSEQ multiplex PCR, and the TCRdb table lists in-frame clones only, not all of them. The sample consists of about 140,000 clones, roughly 92% of them appearing once. V gave up 0 bases and J gave up 2 bases, with 9 bases separating them. The CDR3 is 14 residues long. CDR1 is SGHDT and CDR2 is YYEEEE in the germline V gene. Study findings and constraints: Researchers report vaccine-associated CD4 TCRs spanning spike, with dominance at 160-218 and 743-854.

The source of this sequence is an adult in good health. The V and J genes are TRBV5-6 and TRBJ2-7, with D unresolved. This specimen consisted of peripheral blood, obtained on day 0 of AZD1222 vaccination. The CDR3 sequence is CASSLVSGAYEQYF. The CDR3 DNA follows: TGTGCCAGCAGCTTGGTCAGTGGGGCCTACGAGCAGTACTTC.